One and the same sample provided the 29 T cell receptor beta chains below, sequenced in a study of shared T cell receptors in the human thymus. TCRdb's table, derived via immunoSEQ multiplex PCR, lists solely in-frame clones and lacks some. The table shows more than 550,000 clones, with approximately 85% occurring only once. The sample also formed part of further work on human thymus T cells.

The sequencing sample was made of thymocytes. The source is a girl less than two years old with a congenital heart defect.

V is TRBV11-2 and J is TRBJ1-4, with D hard to call. The CDR3 totals 14 residues. Deletions cut 5 bases from V and 4 bases from J, with 11 bases between. CDR1 is SGHAT, CDR2 FQNNGV, per germline. CDR3 sequence: CASSLRTDNEKLFF. The CDR3 nucleotides are TGTGCCAGCAGCCTGAGAACAGATAATGAAAAACTGTTTTTT. Full variable domain (missing parts from reference TRBV11-2 and TRBJ1-4): EAGVAQSPRYKIIEKRQSVAFWCNPISGHATLYWYQQILGQGPKLLIQFQNNGVVDDSQLPKDRFSAERLKGVDSTLKIQPAKLEDSAVYLCASSLRTDNEKLFFGSGTQLSVL.

The V gene is TRBV7-2, the J gene TRBJ1-2; 7 bases are a match to TRBD1. The CDR3 is 16 residues long. J was trimmed by 6 bases and V by 5 bases; bases with no gene match: 15. From germline, CDR1 is SGHTA and CDR2 FQGNSA. The CDR3 DNA reads TGTGCCAGCAGCCCAATGTGGAGGACAGGAGGAGATGGCTACACCTTC. Residues: CASSPMWRTGGDGYTF.

This clone turned up a few times. The V and J genes are TRBV14 and TRBJ2-6; D is possibly TRBD2 (6 bases). The CDR3 extends over 16 amino acids. V was clipped by 3 bases and J by 1 base, with 10 bases between them. The germline V gene has CDR1 SGHDN and CDR2 FVKESK. The CDR3 protein is CASSQGRGSGANVLTF. The CDR3 DNA is TGTGCCAGCAGCCAGGGACGGGGGTCTGGGGCCAACGTCCTGACTTTC.

The chain links TRBV2 to TRBJ1-4; 7 nucleotides line up with TRBD1. The CDR3 length is 15 residues. J was trimmed by 14 bases and V by 4 bases; bases with no gene match: 16. CDR1 is SNHLY and CDR2 is FYNNEI in the germline V gene. In nucleotides, the CDR3 is TGTGCCAGCAGTGTACGGGACAGCTTTTTAGGTGGTCTGTTTTTT. Encoded protein: CASSVRDSFLGGLFF.

The V and J genes are TRBV4-1 and TRBJ1-2, with D unclear. Germline assignment: CDR1 MGHRA and CDR2 YSYEKL. The V gene lost 3 bases and the J gene lost 8 bases, with 16 bases spanning the gap. The CDR3 length is 14 residues. The CDR3 DNA sequence: TGCGCCAGCAGCCAGCCCGAGGGTTTGGGAGGCTACACCTTC. Translated, it gives CASSQPEGLGGYTF.

The chain carries TRBV5-1 and TRBJ2-7; possible D gene TRBD1, 7 bases. Germline CDR1 reads SGHRS; CDR2 reads YFSETQ. Trimming took 0 bases from V and 6 from J, leaving 16 bases between them. This CDR3 region has 15 residues. The CDR3 region has the DNA TGCGCCAGCAGCTTGGCTCGACAGGGACTCGGCGAGCAGTACTTC. This gives the protein CASSLARQGLGEQYF. The full variable domain, rest sourced from reference TRBV5-1 and TRBJ2-7, is KAGVTQTPRYLIKTRGQQVTLSCSPISGHRSVSWYQQTPGQGLQFLFEYFSETQRNKGNFPGRFSGRQFSNSRSEMNVSTLELGDSALYLCASSLARQGLGEQYFGPGTRLTVT.

The J gene is TRBJ1-4, the V gene TRBV19, with unresolved D. Per germline, CDR1 LNHDA and CDR2 SQIVND (reference sequence). The CDR3 length is 12 residues. The V end lost 6 bases, the J end lost 3 bases, and 5 bases lay between the germline ends. The CDR3 DNA sequence: TGTGCCAGTAGGGCCTCTAATGAAAAACTGTTTTTT. Amino acid sequence: CASRASNEKLFF.

This clone was seen a few times. This chain uses TRBV6-1 with TRBJ2-2; weak D call: TRBD1 (6 bases). The CDR3 has 12 amino acids. The V end lost 8 bases, the J end lost 4 bases, and 8 bases lay between the germline ends. In germline, CDR1 is MNHNS, CDR2 SASEGT. The CDR3 loop reads CASYRATGELFF. CDR3 bases: TGTGCCAGCTACAGGGCCACCGGGGAGCTGTTTTTT.

The chain recombines TRBV11-1 with TRBJ2-7, with a tentative D call TRBD2 (6 bases). The CDR3 has 15 residues. V lost 5 bases and J 5 bases, leaving 19 bases between the germline ends. CDR1 and CDR2 (germline): SGHAT, FQDESV (reference sequence). DNA for the CDR3: TGTGCCAGCAGCGGAGACAGCCGGACGGGGGACGAGCAGTACTTC. It yields the protein CASSGDSRTGDEQYF.

The chain links TRBV5-1 to TRBJ2-2; TRBD2 agrees at 11 bases. In germline, CDR1 is SGHRS, CDR2 YFSETQ. V lost 3 bases, J lost 6 bases, and 4 bases stayed unmatched. CDR3 size: 15 residues. CDR3 loop: CASSSGTSGAGELFF. CDR3 in DNA: TGCGCCAGCAGCTCCGGGACTAGCGGAGCCGGGGAGCTGTTTTTT. Drawing the rest from reference TRBV5-1 and TRBJ2-2, the complete variable domain is KAGVTQTPRYLIKTRGQQVTLSCSPISGHRSVSWYQQTPGQGLQFLFEYFSETQRNKGNFPGRFSGRQFSNSRSEMNVSTLELGDSALYLCASSSGTSGAGELFFGEGSRLTVL.

This chain links TRBV4-1 with TRBJ2-2, with a possible D match to TRBD2 (5 bases). V lost 4 bases and J lost 4, with 13 bases in between. The CDR3 consists of 15 residues. From germline, CDR1 is MGHRA and CDR2 YSYEKL. Here the CDR3 reads CASSRGGPTTGELFF. The CDR3 nucleotides read TGCGCCAGCAGCCGAGGCGGGCCGACCACCGGGGAGCTGTTTTTT.

This chain connects TRBV7-9 to TRBJ2-5, with 7 bases lining up with TRBD2. The CDR3 totals 14 residues. With 5 bases clipped from V and 5 bases from J, the junction kept 8 bases outside the gene matches. Per germline, CDR1 SEHNR and CDR2 FQNEAQ (reference sequence). Here the CDR3 reads CASSHNWEGETQYF. As DNA, the CDR3 is TGTGCCAGCAGCCACAATTGGGAGGGGGAGACCCAGTACTTC.

The V gene is TRBV5-6, the J gene TRBJ2-5; 8 nucleotides align to TRBD2. Trimming at V came to 2 bases and at J to 4 bases, leaving 4 bases not matched to a gene. Germline-derived CDR1 and CDR2 are SGHDT and YYEEEE. The CDR3 covers 14 residues. CDR3 region: CASSFGGGTETQYF. DNA of the CDR3: TGTGCCAGCAGCTTCGGCGGGGGGACAGAGACCCAGTACTTC.

This clone is a singleton in its sample. The rearrangement uses TRBV11-2 and TRBJ1-2; maybe TRBD1 (6 bases). The CDR3 length is 14 residues. The germline V gene has CDR1 SGHAT and CDR2 FQNNGV. The ends were cut back, 3 bases at V and 3 bases at J, with 11 bases in the middle. CDR3 sequence reads: CASSFDRKDYGYTF. CDR3 sequence (DNA): TGTGCCAGCAGCTTCGACAGGAAAGACTATGGCTACACCTTC.

This chain joins TRBV7-2 and TRBJ2-5, with 9 bases aligning to TRBD1. V shed 5 bases and J 2 bases; nucleotides not matched to a gene: 6. Germline V gives CDR1 SGHTA, CDR2 FQGNSA. The CDR3 contains 15 residues. The CDR3 DNA reads as TGTGCCAGCAGCCTCGACAGGGGGATTCAAGAGACCCAGTACTTC. Translated: CASSLDRGIQETQYF.

The chain links TRBV6-1 to TRBJ1-1; a possible D gene is TRBD1 (5 bases). The CDR3 runs to 14 residues. The V end lost 5 bases, the J end lost 7 bases, and 17 bases lay between the germline ends. Germline lookup yields CDR1 MNHNS and CDR2 SASEGT. The CDR3 spells CASSPWGGDGEAFF. As DNA, the CDR3 is TGTGCCAGCAGTCCATGGGGAGGGGACGGTGAAGCTTTCTTT.

The V gene is TRBV20-1, the J gene TRBJ1-1; D is unclear. The V end was cut by 1 base, the J end by 7 bases, with 7 bases between. The CDR3 contains 11 residues. Germline CDR1 and CDR2: DFQATT and SNEGSKA (reference sequence). CDR3 nucleotide sequence: TGCAGTGCTAGAGGCGGTGGTGAAGCTTTCTTT. Translation gives CSARGGGEAFF.

The chain is built from TRBV30 and TRBJ1-1, with a weak D call TRBD1 (6 bases). The CDR3 runs to 14 residues. Deletions cut 3 bases from V and 3 bases from J, with 14 bases between. Germline lookup yields CDR1 GTSNPN and CDR2 SVGIG (reference sequence). The CDR3 region is CAWRARGRDTEAFF. The CDR3 nucleotides read TGTGCCTGGAGGGCCAGGGGACGGGACACTGAAGCTTTCTTT. Full variable domain (missing parts from reference TRBV30 and TRBJ1-1): SQTIHQWPATLVQPVGSPLSLECTVEGTSNPNLYWYRQAAGRGLQLLFYSVGIGQISSEVPQNLSASRPQDRQFILSSKKLLLSDSGFYLCAWRARGRDTEAFFGQGTRLTVV.

V is TRBV28 and J is TRBJ1-1; 7 bases align to TRBD1. Unmatched junction bases numbered 5, after V lost 7 bases and J lost 0 bases. The CDR3 length is 14 residues. Per germline, CDR1 MDHEN and CDR2 SYDVKM. The CDR3 DNA follows: TGTGCCAGCAACAGGGGCCATATGAACACTGAAGCTTTCTTT. It specifies CASNRGHMNTEAFF.

The V and J genes are TRBV5-5 and TRBJ2-7, with 8 bases identical to TRBD2. The CDR3 totals 16 residues. The ends lost 0 bases at V and 2 bases at J; junction bases unmatched: 7. CDR1 SGHKS and CDR2 YYEKEE come from the germline V gene (reference sequence). This CDR3 reads CASSLEVVTSAYEQYF. For the CDR3, the DNA is TGTGCCAGCAGCTTGGAGGTTGTGACTAGCGCCTACGAGCAGTACTTC.

The V and J genes are TRBV4-3 and TRBJ1-2; D is perhaps TRBD1 (5 bases). V lost 1 base, J lost 5 bases, and 20 bases lay in between. Per germline, CDR1 LGHNA and CDR2 YSLEER. The CDR3 is 17 amino acids. DNA for the CDR3: TGCGCCAGCAGCCAAGGGTACAGCGCCCAGGGTGGGTATGGCTACACCTTC. It encodes CASSQGYSAQGGYGYTF.

This clone was observed a handful of times. The chain joins TRBV4-1 to TRBJ2-7; TRBD1 matches at 8 bases. The CDR3 length is 15 residues. The J segment lost 3 bases and the V segment lost 2 bases, leaving 6 bases of the junction unmatched. Looked up from germline, CDR1 is MGHRA and CDR2 is YSYEKL. The CDR3 nucleotides are TGCGCCAGCAGCCAAACCCACGGGACAGGCTACGAGCAGTACTTC. It is translated as CASSQTHGTGYEQYF.

The J gene is TRBJ2-3, the V gene TRBV28; weak D call: TRBD1 (5 bases). V lost 8 bases, J lost 6 bases, and 30 bases lay in between. Germline CDR1 reads MDHEN; CDR2 reads SYDVKM. The CDR3 extends over 18 amino acids. Here the CDR3 reads CASCPKGRNSLQADTQYF. The CDR3 coding sequence is TGTGCCAGCTGCCCAAAGGGTCGGAATTCCTTACAGGCGGATACGCAGTATTTT.

The chain joins TRBV25-1 to TRBJ1-3; maybe TRBD1 (5 bases). The CDR3 is 16 amino acids. CDR1 is MGHDK, CDR2 SYGVNS, per germline. The germline V and J ends were trimmed by 6 bases and 0 bases, with 15 bases remaining between them. CDR3 protein: CASRGQTADSGNTIYF. The CDR3 DNA reads as TGTGCCAGCAGGGGGCAAACAGCCGACTCTGGAAACACCATATATTTT.

CDR3: CASSQEYRRGHGYTF. CDR3 DNA: TGCGCCAGCAGCCAAGAGTATAGGCGGGGGCACGGCTACACCTTC. The genes are TRBV4-3 and TRBJ1-2, with D tentatively TRBD1 (6 bases). The V and J ends lost 0 bases and 8 bases respectively, with 16 bases between them. Germline CDR1 is LGHNA and CDR2 is YSLEER. CDR3 length: 15 residues.

This chain links TRBV6-1 with TRBJ1-2, with 9 bases aligning to TRBD1. The CDR3 spans 15 residues. Germline values: CDR1 MNHNS, CDR2 SASEGT. The trim removed 6 bases at V and 0 bases at J, leaving 5 bases unmatched. The CDR3: CASSRQGVANYGYTF. Here the CDR3 DNA reads TGTGCCAGCAGCAGACAGGGGGTAGCTAACTATGGCTACACCTTC.

The rearrangement joins TRBV15 to TRBJ2-2; 7 bases line up with TRBD1. Per germline, CDR1 LNHNV and CDR2 YYDKDF (reference sequence). The CDR3 runs to 16 residues. V gave up 1 base and J gave up 5 bases; unmatched junction bases: 7. CDR3 DNA: TGTGCCACCAGCAGAGTCAAGGGGGCAGGAACCGGGGAGCTGTTTTTT. Encoded protein: CATSRVKGAGTGELFF.

This clone was detected once. The gene calls are TRBV6-1 and TRBJ1-5; a possible D gene is TRBD1 (6 bases). Trimming removed 3 bases from V and 3 bases from J, with 21 bases in between. This CDR3 region has 18 residues. CDR1 is MNHNS, CDR2 SASEGT, per germline. The chain's CDR3 is CASSERGTTNANNQPQHF. The CDR3 bases are TGTGCCAGCAGTGAGAGGGGGACAACAAATGCCAACAATCAGCCCCAGCATTTT.

The rearrangement uses TRBV29-1 and TRBJ1-2, with D tentatively TRBD1 (5 bases). The CDR3 runs 13 residues. The germline V gene encodes CDR1 SQVTM and CDR2 ANQGSEA. V was shortened by 7 bases and J by 4 bases, with 16 bases between the two germline ends. The chain's CDR3 is CSALGGGIYGYTF. CDR3 bases: TGCAGCGCCCTTGGGGGGGGGATCTATGGCTACACCTTC.